The subject of this entry is one T cell receptor beta chain. The data were taken from a study of blood T cell repertoires in COVID-19. Study summary: Italy, Spain and the United States were the sources of the convalescent and acute COVID-19 samples. PBMCs, B-cell-depleted T cells, or T cells were the source of the cDNA or gDNA that made up the material.

Original processing notes: Amplification of reference gene primers provided the estimated nucleated cell counts. Sequencing used immunoSEQ multiplex PCR; TCRdb keeps in-frame clones, though not all of them. The D gene and trimming were derived from the DNA, and the V and J assignments and clone size from that table. The sample includes 200,000 to 250,000 clones, about nine tenths of them seen just once. Germline loops: CDR1 KGHDR, CDR2 SFDVKD. Trimming removed 4 bases from V and 4 bases from J, with 13 bases in between. The length of the CDR3 is 15 residues. This TCR was recovered from a woman aged 55-69 years with acute or convalescent COVID-19. The rearrangement uses TRBV24-1 and TRBJ2-1; D is perhaps TRBD2 (5 bases). The sample consisted of peripheral blood. The CDR3 sequence: CATSDPGGRYNEQFF. CDR3 nucleotides: TGTGCCACCAGTGACCCGGGTGGGAGATACAATGAGCAGTTCTTC.